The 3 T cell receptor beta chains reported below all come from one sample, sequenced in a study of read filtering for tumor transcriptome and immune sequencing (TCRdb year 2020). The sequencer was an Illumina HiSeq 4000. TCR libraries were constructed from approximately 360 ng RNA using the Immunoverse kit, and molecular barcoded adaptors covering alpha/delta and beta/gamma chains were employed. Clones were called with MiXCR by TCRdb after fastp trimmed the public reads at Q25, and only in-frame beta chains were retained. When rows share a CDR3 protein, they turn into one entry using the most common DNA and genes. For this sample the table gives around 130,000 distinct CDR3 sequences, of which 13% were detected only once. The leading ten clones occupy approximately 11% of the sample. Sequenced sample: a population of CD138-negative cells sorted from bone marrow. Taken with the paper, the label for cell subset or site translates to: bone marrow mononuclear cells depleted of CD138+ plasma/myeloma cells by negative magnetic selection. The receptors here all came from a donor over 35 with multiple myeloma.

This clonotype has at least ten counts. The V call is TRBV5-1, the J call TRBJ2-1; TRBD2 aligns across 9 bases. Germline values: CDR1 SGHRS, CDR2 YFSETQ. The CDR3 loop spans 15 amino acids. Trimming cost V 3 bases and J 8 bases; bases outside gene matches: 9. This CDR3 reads CASSSAGTSSDEQFF. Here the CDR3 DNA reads TGCGCCAGCAGCTCCGCGGGGACTAGCTCAGATGAGCAGTTCTTC. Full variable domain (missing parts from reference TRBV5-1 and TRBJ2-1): KAGVTQTPRYLIKTRGQQVTLSCSPISGHRSVSWYQQTPGQGLQFLFEYFSETQRNKGNFPGRFSGRQFSNSRSEMNVSTLELGDSALYLCASSSAGTSSDEQFFGPGTRLTVL.

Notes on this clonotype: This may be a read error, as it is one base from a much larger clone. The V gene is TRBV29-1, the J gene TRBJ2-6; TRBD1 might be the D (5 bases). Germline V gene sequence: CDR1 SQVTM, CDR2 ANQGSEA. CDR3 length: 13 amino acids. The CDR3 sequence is CSIEGAGANVLTF. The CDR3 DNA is TGCAGCATTGAAGGGGCTGGGGCCAACGTCCTGACTTTC. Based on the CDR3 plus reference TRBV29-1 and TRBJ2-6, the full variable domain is SAVISQKPSRDICQRGTSLTIQCQVDSQVTMMFWYRQQPGQSLTLIATANQGSEATYESGFVIDKFPISRPNLTFSTLTVSNMSPEDSSIYLCSIEGAGANVLTFGAGSRLTVL.

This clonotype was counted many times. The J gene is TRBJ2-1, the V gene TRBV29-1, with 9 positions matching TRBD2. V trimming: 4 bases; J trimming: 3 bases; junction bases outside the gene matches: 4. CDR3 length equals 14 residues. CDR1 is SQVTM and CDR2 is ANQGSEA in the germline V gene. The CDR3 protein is CSVATSGFYNEQFF. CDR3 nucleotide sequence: TGCAGCGTTGCTACTAGCGGGTTCTACAATGAGCAGTTCTTC.